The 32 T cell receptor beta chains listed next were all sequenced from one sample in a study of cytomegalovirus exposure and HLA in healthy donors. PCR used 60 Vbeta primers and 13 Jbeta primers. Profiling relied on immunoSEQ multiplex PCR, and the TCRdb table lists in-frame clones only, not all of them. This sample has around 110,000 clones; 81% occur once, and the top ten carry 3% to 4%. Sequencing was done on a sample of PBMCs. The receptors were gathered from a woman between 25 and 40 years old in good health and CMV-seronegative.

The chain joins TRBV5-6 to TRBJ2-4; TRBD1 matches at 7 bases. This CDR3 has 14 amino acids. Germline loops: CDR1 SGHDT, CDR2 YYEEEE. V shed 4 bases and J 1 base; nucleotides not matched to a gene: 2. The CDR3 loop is CASSPTGAKNIQYF. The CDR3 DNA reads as TGTGCCAGCAGCCCGACAGGGGCCAAAAACATTCAGTACTTC. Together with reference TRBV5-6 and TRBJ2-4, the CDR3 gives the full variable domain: DAGVTQSPTHLIKTRGQQVTLRCSPKSGHDTVSWYQQALGQGPQFIFQYYEEEERQRGNFPDRFSGHQFPNYSSELNVNALLLGDSALYLCASSPTGAKNIQYFGAGTRLSVL.

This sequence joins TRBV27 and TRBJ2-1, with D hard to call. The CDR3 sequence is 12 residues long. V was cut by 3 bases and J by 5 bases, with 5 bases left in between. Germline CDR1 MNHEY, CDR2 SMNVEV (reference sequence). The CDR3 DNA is TGTGCCAGCAGTTTTCCCGACAATGAGCAGTTCTTC. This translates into CASSFPDNEQFF.

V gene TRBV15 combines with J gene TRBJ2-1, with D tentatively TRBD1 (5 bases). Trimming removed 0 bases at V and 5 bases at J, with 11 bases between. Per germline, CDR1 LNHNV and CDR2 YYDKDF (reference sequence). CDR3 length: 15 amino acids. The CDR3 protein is CATSREGATNNEQFF. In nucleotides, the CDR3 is TGTGCCACCAGCAGAGAAGGGGCAACTAACAATGAGCAGTTCTTC.

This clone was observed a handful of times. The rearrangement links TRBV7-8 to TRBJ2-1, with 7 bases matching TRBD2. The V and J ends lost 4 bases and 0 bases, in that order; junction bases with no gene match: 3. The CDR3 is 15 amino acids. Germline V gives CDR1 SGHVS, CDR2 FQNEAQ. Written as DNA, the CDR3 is TGTGCCAGCAGCTGGAGCGGGATCTCCTACAATGAGCAGTTCTTC. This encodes CASSWSGISYNEQFF.

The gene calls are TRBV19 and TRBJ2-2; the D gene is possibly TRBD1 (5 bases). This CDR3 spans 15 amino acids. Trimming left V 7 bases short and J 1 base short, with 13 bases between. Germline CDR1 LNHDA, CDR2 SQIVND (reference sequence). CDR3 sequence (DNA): TGTGCCAGTAAAGGCCAGGGCCAGAACACCGGGGAGCTGTTTTTT. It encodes CASKGQGQNTGELFF.

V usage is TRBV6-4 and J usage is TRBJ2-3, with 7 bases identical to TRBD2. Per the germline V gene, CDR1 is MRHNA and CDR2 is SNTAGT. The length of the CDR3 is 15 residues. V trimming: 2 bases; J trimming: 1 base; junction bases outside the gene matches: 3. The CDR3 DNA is TGTGCCAGCAGTGACGAGGCGGGAGGCACAGATACGCAGTATTTT. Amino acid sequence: CASSDEAGGTDTQYF.

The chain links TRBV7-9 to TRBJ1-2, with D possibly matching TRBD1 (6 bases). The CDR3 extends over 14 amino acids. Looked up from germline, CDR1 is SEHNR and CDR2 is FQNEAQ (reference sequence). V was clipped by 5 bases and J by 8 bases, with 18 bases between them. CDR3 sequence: CASSQLTGAGGYTF. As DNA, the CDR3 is TGTGCCAGCAGCCAGCTGACAGGAGCGGGGGGCTACACCTTC.

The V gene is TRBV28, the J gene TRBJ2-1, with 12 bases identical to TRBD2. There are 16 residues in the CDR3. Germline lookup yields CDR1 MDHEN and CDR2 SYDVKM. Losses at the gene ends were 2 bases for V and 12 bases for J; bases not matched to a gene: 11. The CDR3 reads CASSLKGLAGREAQFF. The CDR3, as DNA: TGTGCCAGCAGTTTAAAAGGACTAGCGGGACGAGAGGCGCAGTTCTTC.

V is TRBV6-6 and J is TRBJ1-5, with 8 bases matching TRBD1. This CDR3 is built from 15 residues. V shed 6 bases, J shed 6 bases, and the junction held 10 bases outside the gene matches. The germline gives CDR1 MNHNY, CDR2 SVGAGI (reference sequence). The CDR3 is CASSDRGAVSQPQHF. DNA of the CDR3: TGTGCCAGCAGCGACAGGGGCGCTGTATCTCAGCCCCAGCATTTT.

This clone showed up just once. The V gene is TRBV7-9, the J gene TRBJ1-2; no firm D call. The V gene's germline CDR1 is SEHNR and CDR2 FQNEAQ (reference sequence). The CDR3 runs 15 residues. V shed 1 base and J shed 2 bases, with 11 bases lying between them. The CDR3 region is CASSLEGRRNYGYTF. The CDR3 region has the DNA TGTGCCAGCAGCTTAGAAGGAAGGAGGAACTATGGCTACACCTTC.

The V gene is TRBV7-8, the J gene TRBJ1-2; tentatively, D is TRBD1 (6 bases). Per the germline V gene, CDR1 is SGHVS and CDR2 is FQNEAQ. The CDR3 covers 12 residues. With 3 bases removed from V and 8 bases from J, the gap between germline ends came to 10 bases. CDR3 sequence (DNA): TGTGCCAGCAGCTTGGACAGAGGCGGCTACACCTTC. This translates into CASSLDRGGYTF.

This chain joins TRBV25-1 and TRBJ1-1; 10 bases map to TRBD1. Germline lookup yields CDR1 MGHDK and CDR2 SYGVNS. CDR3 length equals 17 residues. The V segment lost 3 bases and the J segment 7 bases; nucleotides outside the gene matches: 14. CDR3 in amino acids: CASSDPVGTGVEGEAFF. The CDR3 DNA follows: TGTGCCAGCAGTGACCCGGTGGGGACAGGGGTCGAAGGTGAAGCTTTCTTT.

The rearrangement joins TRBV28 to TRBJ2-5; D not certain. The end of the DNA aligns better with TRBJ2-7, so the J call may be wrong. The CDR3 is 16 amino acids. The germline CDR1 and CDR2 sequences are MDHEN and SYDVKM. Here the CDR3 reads CASSTLKLSSSYEQYF. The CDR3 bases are TGTGCCAGCAGTACTCTCAAACTATCGAGCTCCTACGAGCAGTACTTC.

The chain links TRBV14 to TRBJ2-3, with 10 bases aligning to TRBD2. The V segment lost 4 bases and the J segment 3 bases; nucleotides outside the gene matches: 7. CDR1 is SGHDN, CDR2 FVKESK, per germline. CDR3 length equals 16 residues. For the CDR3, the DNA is TGTGCCAGCAGCCGCCGACTAGCGGGTATGACAGATACGCAGTATTTT. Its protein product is CASSRRLAGMTDTQYF.

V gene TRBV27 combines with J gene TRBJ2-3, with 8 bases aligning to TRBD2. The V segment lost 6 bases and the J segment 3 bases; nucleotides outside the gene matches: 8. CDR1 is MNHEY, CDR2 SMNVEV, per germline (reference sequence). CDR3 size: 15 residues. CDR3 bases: TGTGCCAGCAGCCAGCGGGAGTTCCGGACAGATACGCAGTATTTT. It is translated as CASSQREFRTDTQYF.

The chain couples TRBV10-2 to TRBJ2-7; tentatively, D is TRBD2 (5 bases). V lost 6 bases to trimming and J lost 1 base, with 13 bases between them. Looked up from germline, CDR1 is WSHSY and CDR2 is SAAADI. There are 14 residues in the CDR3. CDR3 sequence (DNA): TGCGCCAGCAGGGACTCTCTAAGGTCCTACGAGCAGTACTTC. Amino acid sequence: CASRDSLRSYEQYF.

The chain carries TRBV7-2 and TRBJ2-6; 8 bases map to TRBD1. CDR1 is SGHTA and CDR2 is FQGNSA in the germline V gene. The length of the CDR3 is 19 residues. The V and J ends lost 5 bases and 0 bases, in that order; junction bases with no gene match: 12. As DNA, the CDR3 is TGTGCCAGCAGCCCGCGCTCGGACAGGGCGCGCTCTGGGGCCAACGTCCTGACTTTC. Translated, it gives CASSPRSDRARSGANVLTF.

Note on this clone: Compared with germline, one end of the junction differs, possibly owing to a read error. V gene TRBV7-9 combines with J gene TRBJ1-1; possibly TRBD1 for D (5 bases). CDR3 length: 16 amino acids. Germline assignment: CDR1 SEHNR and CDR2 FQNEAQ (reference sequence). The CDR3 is CSSSLDTEQTVTEAFF. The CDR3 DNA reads TGTTCCAGCAGCTTGGACACGGAACAGACGGTCACTGAAGCTTTCTTT.

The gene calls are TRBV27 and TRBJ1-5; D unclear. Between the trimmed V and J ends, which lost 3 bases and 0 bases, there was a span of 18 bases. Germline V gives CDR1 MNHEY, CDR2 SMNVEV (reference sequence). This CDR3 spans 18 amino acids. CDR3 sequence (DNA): TGTGCCAGCAGTTTGATTCCTCCCGGTTCCCATAGCAATCAGCCCCAGCATTTT. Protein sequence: CASSLIPPGSHSNQPQHF.

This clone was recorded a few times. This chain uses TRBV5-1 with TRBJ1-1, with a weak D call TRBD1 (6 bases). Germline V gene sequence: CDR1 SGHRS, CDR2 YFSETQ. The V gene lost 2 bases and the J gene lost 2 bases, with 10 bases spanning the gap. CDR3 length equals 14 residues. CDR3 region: CASSLQGGNTEAFF. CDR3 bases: TGCGCCAGCAGCTTACAAGGGGGTAACACTGAAGCTTTCTTT.

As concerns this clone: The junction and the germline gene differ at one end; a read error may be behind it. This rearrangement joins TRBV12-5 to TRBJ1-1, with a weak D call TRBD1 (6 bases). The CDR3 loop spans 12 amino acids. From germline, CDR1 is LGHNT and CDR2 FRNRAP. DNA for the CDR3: TGTGCTAGTGGTTTGGTAGGGGGAATTTGGAGCTTT. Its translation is CASGLVGGIWSF.

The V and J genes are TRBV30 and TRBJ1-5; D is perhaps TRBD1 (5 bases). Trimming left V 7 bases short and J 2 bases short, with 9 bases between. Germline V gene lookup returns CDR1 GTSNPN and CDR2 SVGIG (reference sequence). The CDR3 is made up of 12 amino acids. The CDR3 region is CASDTGNQPQHF. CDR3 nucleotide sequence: TGTGCCTCGGACACGGGCAATCAGCCCCAGCATTTT.

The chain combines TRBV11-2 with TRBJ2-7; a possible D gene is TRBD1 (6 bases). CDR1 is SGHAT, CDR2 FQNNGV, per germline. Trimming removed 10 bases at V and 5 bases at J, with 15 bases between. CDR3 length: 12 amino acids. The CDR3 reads CAIRAGVHEQYF. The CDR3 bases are TGTGCCATTCGGGCAGGGGTACACGAGCAGTACTTC. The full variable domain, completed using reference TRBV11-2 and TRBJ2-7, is EAGVAQSPRYKIIEKRQSVAFWCNPISGHATLYWYQQILGQGPKLLIQFQNNGVVDDSQLPKDRFSAERLKGVDSTLKIQPAKLEDSAVYLCAIRAGVHEQYFGPGTRLTVT.

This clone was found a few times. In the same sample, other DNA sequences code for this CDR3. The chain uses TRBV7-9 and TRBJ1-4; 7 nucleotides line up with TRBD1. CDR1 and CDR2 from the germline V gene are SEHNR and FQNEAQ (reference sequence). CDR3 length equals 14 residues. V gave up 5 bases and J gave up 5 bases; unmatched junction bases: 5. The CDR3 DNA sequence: TGTGCCAGCAGCCCGGGACAGAGCAATGAAAAACTGTTTTTT. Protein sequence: CASSPGQSNEKLFF.

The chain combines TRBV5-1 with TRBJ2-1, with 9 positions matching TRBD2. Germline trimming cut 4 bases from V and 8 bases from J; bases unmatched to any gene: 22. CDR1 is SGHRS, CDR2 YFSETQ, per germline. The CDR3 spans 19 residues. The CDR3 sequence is CASSRMSGAGSGSFDEQFF. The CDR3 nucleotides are TGCGCCAGCAGCCGCATGTCTGGGGCGGGTAGCGGGAGTTTCGATGAGCAGTTCTTC.

As DNA, the CDR3 is TGTGCCAGCAGCTCGACTAGCGCCACAGATACGCAGTATTTT. Encoded protein: CASSSTSATDTQYF. The chain combines TRBV7-3 with TRBJ2-3, with 8 bases lining up with TRBD2. CDR1 is SGHTA and CDR2 is FQGTGA in the germline V gene. This CDR3 contains 14 residues. Unmatched junction bases numbered 2, after V lost 4 bases and J lost 2 bases.

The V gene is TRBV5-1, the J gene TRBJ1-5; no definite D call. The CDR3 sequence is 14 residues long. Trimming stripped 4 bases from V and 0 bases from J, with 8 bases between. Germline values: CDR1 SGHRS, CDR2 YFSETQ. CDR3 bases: TGCGCCAGCAGCCCAGGAGGTAGCAATCAGCCCCAGCATTTT. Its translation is CASSPGGSNQPQHF.

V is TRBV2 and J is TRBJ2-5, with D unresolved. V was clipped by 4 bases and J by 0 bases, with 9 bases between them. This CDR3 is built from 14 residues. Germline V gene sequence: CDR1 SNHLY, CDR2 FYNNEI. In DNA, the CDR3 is TGTGCCAGCAGTGTTGGTCGGGACCAAGAGACCCAGTACTTC. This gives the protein CASSVGRDQETQYF.

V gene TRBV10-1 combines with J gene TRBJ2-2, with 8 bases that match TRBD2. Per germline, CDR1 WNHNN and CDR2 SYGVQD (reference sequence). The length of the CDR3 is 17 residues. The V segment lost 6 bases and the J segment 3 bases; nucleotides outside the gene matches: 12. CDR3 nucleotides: TGCGCCAGCAGCCCCGCGAGCGGGAGTTTCGACACCGGGGAGCTGTTTTTT. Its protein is CASSPASGSFDTGELFF.

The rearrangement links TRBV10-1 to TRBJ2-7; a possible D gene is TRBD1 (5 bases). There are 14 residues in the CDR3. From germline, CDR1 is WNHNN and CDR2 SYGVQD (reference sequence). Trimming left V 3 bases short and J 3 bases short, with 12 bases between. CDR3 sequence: CASSDGFDSYEQYF. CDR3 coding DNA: TGCGCCAGCAGTGACGGCTTCGACAGCTACGAGCAGTACTTC.

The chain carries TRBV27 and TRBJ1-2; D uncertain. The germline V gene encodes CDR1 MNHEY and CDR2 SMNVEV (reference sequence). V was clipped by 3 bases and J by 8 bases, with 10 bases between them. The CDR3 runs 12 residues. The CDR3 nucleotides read TGTGCCAGCAGTTTTATGGGCAGCGGCTACACCTTC. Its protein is CASSFMGSGYTF.

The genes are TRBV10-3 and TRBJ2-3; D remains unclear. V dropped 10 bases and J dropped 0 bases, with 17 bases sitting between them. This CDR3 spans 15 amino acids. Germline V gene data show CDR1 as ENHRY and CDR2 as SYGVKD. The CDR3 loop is CATAPTGTSTDTQYF. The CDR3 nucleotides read TGTGCCACTGCGCCGACTGGTACTAGCACAGATACGCAGTATTTT.